The 15 T cell receptor beta chains below come from one sample, sequenced in a study of cytomegalovirus exposure and HLA in healthy donors. The PCR employed 60 Vbeta primers together with 13 Jbeta primers. The method was immunoSEQ multiplex PCR; TCRdb's version includes in-frame clones alone and lacks a portion of them. The sample has around 150,000 clones; approximately 72% are singletons. The sequenced sample consisted of PBMCs. All receptors come from a woman between 55 and 75 years old in good health and CMV-seronegative.

The V call is TRBV5-7, the J call TRBJ1-5; maybe TRBD1 (6 bases). TRBV5-7 has ORF status, its function being uncertain. The CDR3 extends over 15 amino acids. Between the trimmed V and J ends, which lost 4 bases and 5 bases, there was a span of 16 bases. The DNA of the CDR3 is TGTGCCAGCAGCCTCCGACAGGAAAGGCATCAGCCCCAGCATTTT. Its protein is CASSLRQERHQPQHF.

The table lists this clone with a few counts. This rearrangement joins TRBV15 to TRBJ1-2, with D hard to call. V was cut by 5 bases and J by 8 bases, with 15 bases left in between. The CDR3 is 13 residues long. CDR1 and CDR2 (germline): LNHNV, YYDKDF (reference sequence). The CDR3 DNA reads TGTGCCACCAGCGGAGGGCGGGGTGGCGGCTACACCTTC. Translated: CATSGGRGGGYTF.

V usage is TRBV19 and J usage is TRBJ1-5, with D uncertain. The CDR3 spans 15 residues. Germline V gene sequence: CDR1 LNHDA, CDR2 SQIVND (reference sequence). V was clipped by 5 bases and J by 0 bases, with 11 bases between them. CDR3 region: CASSPMPNSNQPQHF. The CDR3 DNA sequence: TGTGCCAGTAGTCCTATGCCAAATAGCAATCAGCCCCAGCATTTT. The complete variable domain, with remaining parts taken from reference TRBV19 and TRBJ1-5, reads DGGITQSPKYLFRKEGQNVTLSCEQNLNHDAMYWYRQDPGQGLRLIYYSQIVNDFQKGDIAEGYSVSREKKESFPLTVTSAQKNPTAFYLCASSPMPNSNQPQHFGDGTRLSIL.

The V gene is TRBV6-1, the J gene TRBJ1-6, with D tentatively TRBD1 (5 bases). The CDR3 is made up of 13 amino acids. Trimming cost V 6 bases and J 7 bases, with 10 bases left between them. Germline CDR1 is MNHNS and CDR2 is SASEGT. CDR3 sequence (DNA): TGTGCCAGCAGACCCAAGGGGAATTCACCCCTCCACTTT. Translating gives CASRPKGNSPLHF.

The table lists this clone with a count of one. The CDR3 DNA is TGTGCCAGCAGCCGGAAAGGACTAGGCAGTGAGCAGTTCTTC. Its translation is CASSRKGLGSEQFF. The rearrangement links TRBV7-9 to TRBJ2-1; TRBD2 aligns across 7 bases. The ends lost 5 bases at V and 9 bases at J; junction bases unmatched: 10. The CDR3 has 14 amino acids. The germline gives CDR1 SEHNR, CDR2 FQNEAQ (reference sequence).

The sample holds many counts of this clone. V and J are TRBV9 and TRBJ1-2; the match to TRBD1 covers 7 bases. Germline CDR1 and CDR2: SGDLS and YYNGEE. The CDR3 is made up of 15 amino acids. Trimming removed 0 bases from V and 0 bases from J; junction bases left unmatched: 2. The CDR3 nucleotides read TGTGCCAGCAGCGTAGGGGGACAGACTAACTATGGCTACACCTTC. Translation gives CASSVGGQTNYGYTF.

This clone occurred a few times. The chain has TRBV2 and TRBJ1-4; the match to TRBD1 covers 7 bases. V shed 5 bases, J shed 4 bases, and the junction held 4 bases outside the gene matches. CDR3 length: 14 residues. The germline CDR1 and CDR2 sequences are SNHLY and FYNNEI. CDR3 loop: CASSSGQHNEKLFF. CDR3 nucleotides: TGTGCCAGCAGTTCGGGACAGCATAATGAAAAACTGTTTTTT. The full variable domain, rest sourced from reference TRBV2 and TRBJ1-4, is EPEVTQTPSHQVTQMGQEVILRCVPISNHLYFYWYRQILGQKVEFLVSFYNNEISEKSEIFDDQFSVERPDGSNFTLKIRSTKLEDSAMYFCASSSGQHNEKLFFGSGTQLSVL.

This chain links TRBV9 with TRBJ2-1; TRBD2 matches 15 bases. CDR3 length: 20 residues. The germline CDR1 and CDR2 sequences are SGDLS and YYNGEE. Trimming took 3 bases from V and 0 from J; bases not matched to a gene: 10. In DNA form, the CDR3 reads TGTGCCAGCAGCGGCCGGTTGGGACTAGCGGGGGGCAGCTCCTACAATGAGCAGTTCTTC. It codes for CASSGRLGLAGGSSYNEQFF.

The CDR3 spells CASSPQGQPNYGYTF. DNA for the CDR3: TGCGCCAGCAGCCCTCAGGGACAGCCCAACTATGGCTACACCTTC. The gene calls are TRBV5-1 and TRBJ1-2, with TRBD1 matching over 7 bases. The CDR3 extends over 15 amino acids. The germline V gene has CDR1 SGHRS and CDR2 YFSETQ. V lost 4 bases to trimming and J lost 2 bases; unmatched junction nucleotides: 8.

The genes are TRBV5-1 and TRBJ2-3; weak D call: TRBD2 (6 bases). Per germline, CDR1 SGHRS and CDR2 YFSETQ. The CDR3 consists of 16 residues. V was pared by 0 bases and J by 3 bases, with 14 bases between. In DNA form, the CDR3 reads TGCGCCAGCAGCTTGGGTTCGGGGACTTCTACAGATACGCAGTATTTT. Encoded protein: CASSLGSGTSTDTQYF. Variable domain in full (rest from reference TRBV5-1 and TRBJ2-3): KAGVTQTPRYLIKTRGQQVTLSCSPISGHRSVSWYQQTPGQGLQFLFEYFSETQRNKGNFPGRFSGRQFSNSRSEMNVSTLELGDSALYLCASSLGSGTSTDTQYFGPGTRLTVL.

This chain uses TRBV25-1 with TRBJ2-5, with D perhaps TRBD2 (6 bases). Per the germline V gene, CDR1 is MGHDK and CDR2 is SYGVNS. The CDR3 length is 13 residues. CDR3 sequence: CASNRRGSETQYF. CDR3 nucleotide sequence: TGTGCTTCCAATAGGCGGGGTTCGGAGACCCAGTACTTC.

This clone has only a few counts. The gene calls are TRBV7-2 and TRBJ2-7; 7 bases align to TRBD2. Germline V gene sequence: CDR1 SGHTA, CDR2 FQGNSA. The CDR3 spans 14 residues. With 6 bases clipped from V and 0 bases from J, the junction kept 5 bases outside the gene matches. CDR3 nucleotide sequence: TGTGCCAGCAGGAGTAGCGGGTCCTCCTACGAGCAGTACTTC. Translated, it gives CASRSSGSSYEQYF.

The chain recombines TRBV7-2 with TRBJ2-1; 7 nucleotides line up with TRBD1. The CDR3 totals 15 residues. CDR1 and CDR2 (germline): SGHTA, FQGNSA. V trimming: 2 bases; J trimming: 2 bases; junction bases outside the gene matches: 3. The CDR3 protein is CASSLIGGAYNEQFF. The CDR3 coding sequence is TGTGCCAGCAGCTTAATAGGGGGCGCCTACAATGAGCAGTTCTTC.

The CDR3 region is CASSSGTGAGEQYF. The DNA of the CDR3 is TGTGCCAGCAGCTCCGGGACAGGGGCAGGCGAGCAGTACTTC. V is TRBV7-2 and J is TRBJ2-5, with 10 bases matching TRBD1. The last part of the DNA fits TRBJ2-7 better; the J call may be wrong. This CDR3 is 14 amino acids long. CDR1 and CDR2 from the germline V gene are SGHTA and FQGNSA.

The V call is TRBV19, the J call TRBJ1-1; D uncertain. This CDR3 region has 14 residues. Between the trimmed V and J ends, which lost 0 bases and 3 bases, there was a span of 8 bases. Per the germline V gene, CDR1 is LNHDA and CDR2 is SQIVND (reference sequence). The CDR3 nucleotides are TGTGCCAGTAGTATAGATCTCGTGTACACTGAAGCTTTCTTT. Its protein product is CASSIDLVYTEAFF.